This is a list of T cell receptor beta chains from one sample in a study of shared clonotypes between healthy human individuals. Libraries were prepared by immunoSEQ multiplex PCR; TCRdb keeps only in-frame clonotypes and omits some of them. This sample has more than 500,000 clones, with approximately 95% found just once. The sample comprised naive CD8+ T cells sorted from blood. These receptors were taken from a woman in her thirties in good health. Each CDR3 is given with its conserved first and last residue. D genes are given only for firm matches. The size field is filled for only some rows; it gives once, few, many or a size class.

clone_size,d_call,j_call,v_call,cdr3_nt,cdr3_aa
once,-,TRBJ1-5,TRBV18,TGTGCCAGCTCACCGGGGGGGTATAGCAATCAGCCCCAGCATTTT,CASSPGGYSNQPQHF
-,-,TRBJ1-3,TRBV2,TGTGCCAGCAGTGGTGACTCTGGAAACACCATATATTTT,CASSGDSGNTIYF
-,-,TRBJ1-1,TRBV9,TGTGCCAGCACCCCCGGGGGAGGGCACACTGAAGCTTTCTTT,CASTPGGGHTEAFF
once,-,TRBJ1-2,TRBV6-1,TGTGCCAGCAGTGGATCAGGGGTCGGCGGCTACACCTTC,CASSGSGVGGYTF
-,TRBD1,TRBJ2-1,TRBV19,TGTGCCAGTAGTGCCGAAACCGGACAGGGGATTTACAATGAGCAGTTCTTC,CASSAETGQGIYNEQFF
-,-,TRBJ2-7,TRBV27,TGTGCCAGCAGCCTCCGGGGGCTTTATACCGAGCAGTACTTC,CASSLRGLYTEQYF
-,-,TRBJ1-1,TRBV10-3,TGTGCCATCGGTAAAGGAGAGACTGAAGCTTTCTTT,CAIGKGETEAFF
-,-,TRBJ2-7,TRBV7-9,TGTGCCAGCAGCTTAGCAGGCAGTGCCTACGAGCAGTACTTC,CASSLAGSAYEQYF
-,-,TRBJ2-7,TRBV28,TGTGCCAGCAGTCAGGGCTACGAGCAGTACTTC,CASSQGYEQYF
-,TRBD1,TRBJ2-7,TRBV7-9,TGTGCCAGCAGCTCCTCCGGACAGGGGAGGTACGAGCAGTACTTC,CASSSSGQGRYEQYF
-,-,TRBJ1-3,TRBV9,TGTGCCAGCAGCGCCCAGGGCTCTGGAAACACCATATATTTT,CASSAQGSGNTIYF
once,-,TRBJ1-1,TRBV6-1,TGTGCCAGCAGCCTGGAAATTGCGGGGAACACTGAAGCTTTCTTT,CASSLEIAGNTEAFF
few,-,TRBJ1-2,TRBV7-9,TGTGCCAGCAGCAAAGGGGCCTCCGGCTACACCTTC,CASSKGASGYTF
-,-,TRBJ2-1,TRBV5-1,TGCGCCAGCAGCTTGGCACCAGAAAGTGTGAATGAGCAGTTCTTC,CASSLAPESVNEQFF
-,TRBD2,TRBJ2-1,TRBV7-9,TGTGCCAGCAGCTTTACTAGCGGAGGGACTAATGAGCAGTTCTTC,CASSFTSGGTNEQFF
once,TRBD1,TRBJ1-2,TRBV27,TGTGCCAGCAGTAAGGGACAGGGTTACTATGGCTACACCTTC,CASSKGQGYYGYTF
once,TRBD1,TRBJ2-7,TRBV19,TGTGCCAGTAGGGATACAGGGGGGCCCTACGAGCAGTACTTC,CASRDTGGPYEQYF
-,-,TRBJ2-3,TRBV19,TGTGCCAGTAGTATATCAACCGACACAGATACGCAGTATTTT,CASSISTDTDTQYF
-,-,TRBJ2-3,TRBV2,TGTGCCAGCAGGAGGGGGGATTCTAGCACAGATACGCAGTATTTT,CASRRGDSSTDTQYF
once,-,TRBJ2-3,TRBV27,TGTGCCAGCAGACTCACAGATACGCAGTATTTT,CASRLTDTQYF
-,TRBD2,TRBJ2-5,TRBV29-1,TGCAGCGTTGAATGGCCGGGAGGGCCCGGGACCCAGTACTTC,CSVEWPGGPGTQYF
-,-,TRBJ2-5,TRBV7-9,TGTGCCAGCAGCTTATTGATTGGGTACCAAGAGACCCAGTACTTC,CASSLLIGYQETQYF
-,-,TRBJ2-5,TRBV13,TGTGCCAGCAGCTCCCGGGACTTTACCTCAGAGACCCAGTACTTC,CASSSRDFTSETQYF
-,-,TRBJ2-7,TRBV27,TGTGCCAGCAGTTCCCGGGACTGGCTCTCCTACGAGCAGTACTTC,CASSSRDWLSYEQYF
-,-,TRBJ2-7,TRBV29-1,TGCAGCATCTTTGACGGAGACTCCTACGAGCAGTACTTC,CSIFDGDSYEQYF
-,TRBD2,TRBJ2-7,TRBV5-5,TGTGCCAGCAGCTTCAGCGGGGTCTTCTACGAGCAGTACTTC,CASSFSGVFYEQYF
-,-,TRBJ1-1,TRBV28,TGTGCCAGCAGTGGAAATCCGAGCACTGAAGCTTTCTTT,CASSGNPSTEAFF
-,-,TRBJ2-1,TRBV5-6,TGTGCCAGCAGCGTACAATCCAATGAGCAGTTCTTC,CASSVQSNEQFF
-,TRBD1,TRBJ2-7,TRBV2,TGTGCCGGCCGGGACAGCTCCTACGAGCAGTACTTC,CAGRDSSYEQYF
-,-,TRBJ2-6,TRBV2,TGTGCCAGCAGTGAAGCGCTTCCGGACAGAATGGTTGGGGCCAACGTCCTGACTTTC,CASSEALPDRMVGANVLTF
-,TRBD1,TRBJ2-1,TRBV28,TGTGCCAGCAGTCCGTTCTTCCGGGACAGGGGAGCCGGTGAGCAGTTCTTC,CASSPFFRDRGAGEQFF
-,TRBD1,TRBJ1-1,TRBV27,TGTGCCAGCAGTCCAGGACAGGGCCCCACTGAAGCTTTCTTT,CASSPGQGPTEAFF
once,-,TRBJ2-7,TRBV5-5,TGTGCCAGCAAGTTCCAGGCTGGATACGAGCAGTACTTC,CASKFQAGYEQYF
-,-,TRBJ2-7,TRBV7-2,TGTGCCAGCAGCTCCAGGGTGTTGGGCTACGAGCAGTACTTC,CASSSRVLGYEQYF